The rows below give T cell receptor beta chains drawn from one sample of a study of T-cell reconstitution after alpha-beta-depleted transplantation in children. TCRdb re-called the PCR reads through MiXCR, storing one row per CDR3 protein. The table lists roughly 100,000 distinct CDR3 sequences, over 6% of them singletons. Sequences were derived from PBMCs, sampled before TCRalphabeta/CD19-depleted stem cell transplant. The receptors were sampled from a boy under 10 years old with acute lymphoblastic leukemia, due to receive a stem cell transplant. Both conserved end residues are part of each CDR3. D genes are given only for firm matches. The size field is filled for only some rows; it gives once, few, many or a size class.

>TRBV2|TRBJ2-7|TRBD2|few
TGTGCCAGCAGTTCCGGGACTAGCGGGGCCTACGAGCAGTACTTC
CASSSGTSGAYEQYF
>TRBV29-1|TRBJ2-3|.|many
TGCAGCGTTGAAAAACCTAACAGGGGCACAGATACGCAGTATTTT
CSVEKPNRGTDTQYF
>TRBV6-5|TRBJ2-1|.|few
TGTGCCAGCAGTTACTCGACGCGGGCCGGTGAGCAGTTCTTC
CASSYSTRAGEQFF
>TRBV20-1|TRBJ2-1|.|many
TGCAGTGCTAGAGGGGCACGTTTTTTTTACAATGAGCAGTTCTTC
CSARGARFFYNEQFF
>TRBV7-6|TRBJ2-6|TRBD1|.
TGTGCCAGCAGCTATACAGGGGACTCTGGGGCCAACGTCCTGACTTTC
CASSYTGDSGANVLTF
>TRBV7-2|TRBJ2-3|TRBD2|many
TGTGCCAGCAGCGTGCGGACTAGCGGCCGCACAGATACGCAGTATTTT
CASSVRTSGRTDTQYF
>TRBV27|TRBJ2-2|.|.
TGTGCCAGCAGTAGTGGAGAAGTCGGGGAGCTGTTTTTT
CASSSGEVGELFF
>TRBV7-9|TRBJ2-5|TRBD2|many
TGTGCCTGGGGGGGTCAAGAGACCCAGTACTTC
CAWGGQETQYF
>TRBV20-1|TRBJ2-1|.|.
TGCAGTGCTGTGAGAGCGGGCCCTCGGTACAATGAGCAGTTCTTC
CSAVRAGPRYNEQFF
>TRBV9|TRBJ1-1|.|few
TGTGCCAGCAGCGTAGGGACGGCAATGAACACTGAAGCTTTCTTT
CASSVGTAMNTEAFF
>TRBV13|TRBJ2-3|.|.
TGTGCCAGCAGCTTCTTAAGGGGGGGGAACACAGATACGCAGTATTTT
CASSFLRGGNTDTQYF
>TRBV5-6|TRBJ2-5|.|many
TGTGCCAGCAGCTTCGCAGGGCCCCAAGAGACCCAGTACTTC
CASSFAGPQETQYF
>TRBV11-2|TRBJ2-6|.|many
TGTGCCAGCAGCTTAGAAATGGGACTCATCTCTGGGGCCAACGTCCTGACTTTC
CASSLEMGLISGANVLTF
>TRBV5-1|TRBJ1-1|TRBD1|many
TGCGCCAGCAGTCTGGGGGAGGGGGCGGCTGAAGCTTTCTTT
CASSLGEGAAEAFF
>TRBV7-9|TRBJ2-1|.|.
TGTGCCAGCAGCTTCGATACCTACAATGAGCAGTTCTTC
CASSFDTYNEQFF
>TRBV7-8|TRBJ2-7|.|medium-sized
TGTGCCAGCAGTTCAAGCCTGGGGGAGCAGTACTTC
CASSSSLGEQYF
>TRBV5-1|TRBJ2-1|.|many
TGCGCCAGCAGCTACGACAGTTACAATGAGCAGTTCTTC
CASSYDSYNEQFF
>TRBV7-8|TRBJ2-3|TRBD2|many
TGTGCCAGCAGCATAAGCGGGGGGGCTGTCGATACGCAGTATTTT
CASSISGGAVDTQYF
>TRBV5-6|TRBJ2-7|.|.
TGTGCCAGCAGCTTGTTCTTAGAGGTGCGTCGGGAGCAGTACTTC
CASSLFLEVRREQYF
>TRBV20-1|TRBJ1-4|TRBD1|.
TGCAGTGCTAGAGCCCCCCCCGGACAGGGTTTTCGAGGGGATGAAAAACTGTTTTTT
CSARAPPGQGFRGDEKLFF
>TRBV7-2|TRBJ1-2|TRBD1|few
TGTGCCAGCAGCCTGCGGCCGGGGGACAGGGCCCTGCCCTTCTTC
CASSLRPGDRALPFF
>TRBV4-1|TRBJ2-1|.|many
TGCGCCAGCAGCCAACCGAGGGCCCTGGGTTCCTACAATGAGCAGTTCTTC
CASSQPRALGSYNEQFF
>TRBV7-6|TRBJ2-3|TRBD2|.
TGTGCCAGCAGCTTAAGTCCAGCGGGGGGCTCAGATACGCAGTATTTT
CASSLSPAGGSDTQYF
>TRBV15|TRBJ2-3|TRBD2|few
TGTGCCACCAGCAGAGATCGGGCGGGGGGCACAGATACGCAGTATTTT
CATSRDRAGGTDTQYF
>TRBV13|TRBJ2-7|TRBD1|many
TGTGCCAGCAGCTCGCCTCCGGGACAGGCCTTTGGGGAGCAGTACTTC
CASSSPPGQAFGEQYF
>TRBV7-9|TRBJ1-5|TRBD1|many
TGTGCCAGCAGCTTGAACGGACAGGGGGGTGGAAATCAGCCCCAGCATTTT
CASSLNGQGGGNQPQHF
>TRBV10-3|TRBJ2-1|.|few
TGTGCCATCAGTGAGTCGCACAGGGAGAGCTCCTACAATGAGCAGTTCTTC
CAISESHRESSYNEQFF
>TRBV5-1|TRBJ1-6|.|many
TGCGCCAGCAGTCGGAGCTCCTATAATTCACCCCTCCACTTT
CASSRSSYNSPLHF
>TRBV5-1|TRBJ1-4|.|few
TGCGCCAGCAGCTGGCAACCCGCCGGAACTAATGAAAAACTGTTTTTT
CASSWQPAGTNEKLFF
>TRBV29-1|TRBJ1-2|.|few
TGCAGCGTTGAATTGGGGGCGCACTATGGCTACACCTTC
CSVELGAHYGYTF
>TRBV7-3|TRBJ2-3|.|few
TGTGCCAGCAGCTTCTCACCCATGGGCACAGATACGCAGTATTTT
CASSFSPMGTDTQYF
>TRBV25-1|TRBJ2-1|TRBD1|few
TGTGCCAGCAGGATTGGACAGGGGGCGAATGAGCAGTTCTTC
CASRIGQGANEQFF
>TRBV27|TRBJ2-5|.|few
TGTGCCAGCAGTCGATTGACAGGCTCTCAAGAGACCCAGTACTTC
CASSRLTGSQETQYF
>TRBV29-1|TRBJ2-2|TRBD1|few
TGCAGCGCTATTCACAGGGGTGCGAACACCGGGGAGCTGTTTTTT
CSAIHRGANTGELFF
>TRBV29-1|TRBJ2-1|TRBD2|few
TGCAGCGTCTTAGCGGGGGGCTACAATGAGCAGTTCTTC
CSVLAGGYNEQFF
>TRBV3-1|TRBJ2-7|.|many
TGTGCCAGCAGCCAAGAGAGGTGGACGGGACCCTACGAGCAGTACTTC
CASSQERWTGPYEQYF
>TRBV6-1|TRBJ2-7|TRBD1|.
TGTGCCAGCAGGGATCCCCGTCGACGGGACAGGGACTCCTACGAGCAGTACTTC
CASRDPRRRDRDSYEQYF
>TRBV21-1|TRBJ2-5|.|many
TGTGCCAGCAGCAAAGGTCGCGGGGGGGCGGACCAAGAGACCCAGTACTTC
CASSKGRGGADQETQYF
>TRBV20-1|TRBJ1-5|.|few
TGCAGTGCTAGCCAGAACTTGTATCAGCCCCAGCATTTT
CSASQNLYQPQHF
>TRBV20-1|TRBJ2-5|.|few
TGCAGTGCTAGAGATTACGGGAAGGGAGTGGAGACCCAGTACTTC
CSARDYGKGVETQYF
>TRBV3-1|TRBJ1-4|.|many
TGTGCCAGCAGCCCAGGAGGAATAATTGCAACTAATGAAAAACTGTTTTTT
CASSPGGIIATNEKLFF
>TRBV2|TRBJ2-3|.|.
TGTGCCAGCAGTGAAGAGCGGGGCACAGATACGCAGTATTTT
CASSEERGTDTQYF
>TRBV6-5|TRBJ1-2|TRBD1|.
TGTGCCAGCAGTTGGACAGGCGCCTATGGCTACACCTTC
CASSWTGAYGYTF
>TRBV7-6|TRBJ1-2|TRBD1|few
TGTGCCAGCAGCACTGACAGGGGACCTAACTATGGCTACACCTTC
CASSTDRGPNYGYTF